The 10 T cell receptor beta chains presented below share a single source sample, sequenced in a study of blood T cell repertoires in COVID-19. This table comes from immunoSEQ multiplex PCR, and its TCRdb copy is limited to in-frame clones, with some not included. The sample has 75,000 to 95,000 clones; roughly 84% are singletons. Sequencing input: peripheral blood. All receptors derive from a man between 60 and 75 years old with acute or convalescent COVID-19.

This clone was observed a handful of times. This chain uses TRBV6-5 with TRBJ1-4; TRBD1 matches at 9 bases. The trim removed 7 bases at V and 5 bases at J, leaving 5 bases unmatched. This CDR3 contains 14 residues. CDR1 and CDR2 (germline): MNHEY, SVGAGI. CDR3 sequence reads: CASTRDRVNEKLFF. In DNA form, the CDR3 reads TGTGCCAGCACCAGGGACAGGGTGAATGAAAAACTGTTTTTT.

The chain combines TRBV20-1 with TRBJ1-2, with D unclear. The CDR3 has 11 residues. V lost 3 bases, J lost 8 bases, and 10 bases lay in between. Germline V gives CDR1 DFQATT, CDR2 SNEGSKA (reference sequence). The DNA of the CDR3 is TGCAGTGCTAGGGACTCTCAGGGCTACACCTTC. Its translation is CSARDSQGYTF.

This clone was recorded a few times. The CDR3 DNA sequence: TGTGCCAGCAGCTTTGAGGGGGCCGACTATGGCTACACCTTC. This gives the protein CASSFEGADYGYTF. The chain links TRBV5-4 to TRBJ1-2; 7 nucleotides line up with TRBD1. J was trimmed by 3 bases and V by 2 bases; bases with no gene match: 4. This CDR3 is 14 amino acids long. Germline V gives CDR1 SGHNT, CDR2 YYREEE (reference sequence).

The CDR3 loop is CASSRDRGGSGGDHQETQYF. DNA for the CDR3: TGTGCCAGCAGTCGCGACAGGGGTGGAAGCGGGGGGGATCACCAAGAGACCCAGTACTTC. The chain combines TRBV2 with TRBJ2-5; TRBD2 matches 10 bases. With V trimmed by 5 bases and J by 0 bases, 18 bases remained unmatched. The V gene's germline CDR1 is SNHLY and CDR2 FYNNEI. The CDR3 totals 20 residues. Full variable domain (rest looked up from reference TRBV2 and TRBJ2-5): EPEVTQTPSHQVTQMGQEVILRCVPISNHLYFYWYRQILGQKVEFLVSFYNNEISEKSEIFDDQFSVERPDGSNFTLKIRSTKLEDSAMYFCASSRDRGGSGGDHQETQYFGPGTRLLVL.

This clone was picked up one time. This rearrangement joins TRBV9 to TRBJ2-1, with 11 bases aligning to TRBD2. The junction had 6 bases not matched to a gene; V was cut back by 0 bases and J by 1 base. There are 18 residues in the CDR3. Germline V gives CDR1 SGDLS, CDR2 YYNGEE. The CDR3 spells CASSVGLAGGRSYNEQFF. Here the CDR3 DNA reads TGTGCCAGCAGCGTAGGCCTAGCGGGGGGCCGATCCTACAATGAGCAGTTCTTC.

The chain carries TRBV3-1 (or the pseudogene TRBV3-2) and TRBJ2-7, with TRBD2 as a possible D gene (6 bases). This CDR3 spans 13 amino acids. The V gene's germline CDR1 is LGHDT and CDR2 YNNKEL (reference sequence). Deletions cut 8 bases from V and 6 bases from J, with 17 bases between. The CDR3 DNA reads TGTGCCAGCGTACGGAATGAGGGAGGCGAGCAGTACTTC. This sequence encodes CASVRNEGGEQYF.

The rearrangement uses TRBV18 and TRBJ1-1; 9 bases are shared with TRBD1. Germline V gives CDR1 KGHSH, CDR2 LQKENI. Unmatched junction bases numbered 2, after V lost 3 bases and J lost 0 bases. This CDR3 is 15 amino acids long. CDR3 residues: CASSPGQGMNTEAFF. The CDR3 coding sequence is TGTGCCAGCTCACCGGGACAGGGAATGAACACTGAAGCTTTCTTT.

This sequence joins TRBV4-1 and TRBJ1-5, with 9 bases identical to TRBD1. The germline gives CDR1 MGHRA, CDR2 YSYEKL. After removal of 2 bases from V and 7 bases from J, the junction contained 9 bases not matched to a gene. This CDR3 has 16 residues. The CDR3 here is CASSQRQGDLEQPQHF. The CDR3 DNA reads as TGCGCCAGCAGCCAAAGACAGGGGGACCTTGAGCAGCCCCAGCATTTT.

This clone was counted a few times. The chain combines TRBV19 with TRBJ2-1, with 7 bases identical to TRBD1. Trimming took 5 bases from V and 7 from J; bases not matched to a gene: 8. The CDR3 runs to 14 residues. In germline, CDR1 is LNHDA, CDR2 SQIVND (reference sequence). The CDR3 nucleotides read TGTGCCAGTAGTGCCCGGGCAGGGGGAAATGAGCAGTTCTTC. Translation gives CASSARAGGNEQFF.

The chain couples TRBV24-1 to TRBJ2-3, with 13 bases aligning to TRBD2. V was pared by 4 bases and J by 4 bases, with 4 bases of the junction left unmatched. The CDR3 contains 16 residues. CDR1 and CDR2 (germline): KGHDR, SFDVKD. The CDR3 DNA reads TGTGCCACCAGTGAGTGGGGACTAGCGGGGTCAGATACGCAGTATTTT. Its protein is CATSEWGLAGSDTQYF.